The entry below gives a single T cell receptor beta chain sequence along with its context. The record originates from a study of blood T cell repertoires in COVID-19. Background on the study: COVID-19 samples, acute and convalescent, were from the United States, Italy and Spain. T cells, B-cell-depleted T cells, or PBMCs supplied cDNA or gDNA.

In the source study's methods: For nucleated cells, counts were estimated from reference gene primer amplification. Method: immunoSEQ multiplex PCR; TCRdb's copy keeps in-frame clones and lacks some. The V and J calls and clone size are taken from that table; D and trimming were inferred from the DNA. The data contain 80,000 to 85,000 clones, about 86% of them singletons. V was shortened by 2 bases and J by 7 bases, with 18 bases between the two germline ends. The CDR3 spans 15 residues. Germline CDR1 reads SNHLY; CDR2 reads FYNNEI. The receptor's source is a woman of 80 years or more with acute or convalescent COVID-19. The sequenced sample consisted of peripheral blood. J is TRBJ2-7 and V is TRBV2; D possibly corresponds to TRBD1 (5 bases). CDR3 protein: CASSESAGNFREQYF. The CDR3 DNA reads as TGTGCCAGCAGTGAATCGGCAGGGAACTTTCGGGAGCAGTACTTC.